The entry below gives a single TCR beta chain sequence along with its context. Repertoires were generated with immunoSEQ multiplex PCR, while TCRdb's copy carries only in-frame clones and drops some. The table lists approximately 260,000 clones, roughly 89% of them singletons. The data were obtained in a study of blood T cell repertoires in COVID-19. The length of the CDR3 is 15 residues. The V gene's germline CDR1 is LNHDA and CDR2 SQIVND (reference sequence). The V and J ends lost 3 bases and 0 bases, in that order; junction bases with no gene match: 3. Sequencing used peripheral blood. The chain employs TRBV19 and TRBJ1-2; TRBD1 aligns across 8 bases. This clonotype was obtained from a woman aged 55-70 years with COVID-19, enrolled during active disease. The CDR3 nucleotides read TGTGCCAGTAGTATCGACAGGGGAGCTAACTATGGCTACACCTTC. Translation gives CASSIDRGANYGYTF.